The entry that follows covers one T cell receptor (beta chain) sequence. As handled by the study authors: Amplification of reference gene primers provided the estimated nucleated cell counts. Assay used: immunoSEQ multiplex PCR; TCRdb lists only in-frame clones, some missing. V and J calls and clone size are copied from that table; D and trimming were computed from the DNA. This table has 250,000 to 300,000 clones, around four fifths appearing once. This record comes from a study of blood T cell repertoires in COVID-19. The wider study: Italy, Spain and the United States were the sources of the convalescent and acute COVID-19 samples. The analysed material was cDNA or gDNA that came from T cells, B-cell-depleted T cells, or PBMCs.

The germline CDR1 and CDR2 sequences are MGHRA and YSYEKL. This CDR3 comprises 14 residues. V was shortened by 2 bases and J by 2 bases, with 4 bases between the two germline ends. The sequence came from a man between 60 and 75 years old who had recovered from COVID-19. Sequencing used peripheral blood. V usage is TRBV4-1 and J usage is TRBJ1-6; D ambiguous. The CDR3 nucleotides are TGCGCCAGCAGCCAATCTCCCTATAATTCACCCCTCCACTTT. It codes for CASSQSPYNSPLHF.